These T cell receptor beta chains were read from a single sample in a study of blood T cell repertoires in COVID-19. The data were produced by immunoSEQ multiplex PCR, yet TCRdb's version contains in-frame clones alone and is incomplete. The data hold 80,000 or so clones, with about 88% observed a single time. The sample comprised peripheral blood. The receptors were gathered from a human donor in a cohort sampled during active COVID-19. The conserved cysteine and the conserved F or W are not part of the CDR3 here. A D gene is named only where the DNA matches it firmly.

CDR3aa,d_gene,j_gene,v_gene
ASSYSISQGLYEQY,NA,TRBJ2-7,TRBV6-6
ASGQGAIFAAKNIQY,TRBD1,TRBJ2-4,TRBV28
ASSLHTGELF,NA,TRBJ2-2,TRBV27
ASSRRGEGTGELF,NA,TRBJ2-2,TRBV4-2
ASSLERDRGLNNSPLH,TRBD1,TRBJ1-6,TRBV5-4
ASSLGLADNEQF,TRBD2,TRBJ2-1,TRBV5-1
ASSTGQGWDTEAF,TRBD1,TRBJ1-1,TRBV4-1
ASSLRGTAGYEQY,NA,TRBJ2-7,TRBV7-8
ASSPWSSYSYEQY,NA,TRBJ2-7,TRBV9
ASSFYSNQPQH,NA,TRBJ1-5,TRBV27
ATSRDRAGGEKLF,TRBD1,TRBJ1-4,TRBV15
ASSPTRQGNEKLF,TRBD1,TRBJ1-4,TRBV5-4
ASSPPGLANEQF,TRBD2,TRBJ2-1,TRBV5-6
ASSLDRLGTGELF,NA,TRBJ2-2,TRBV11-3
ASSLEGHKPQH,NA,TRBJ1-5,TRBV28
ASRAQGSGNTIY,NA,TRBJ1-3,TRBV6-5
ASSLEGQGAGELF,TRBD1,TRBJ2-2,TRBV5-1
ASSSTGTSEETQY,NA,TRBJ2-5,TRBV5-1
ATLDRSIYNEQF,TRBD1,TRBJ2-1,TRBV6-5
ASALGQPNQPQH,TRBD1,TRBJ1-5,TRBV12-5
ASSQGMTGLETQY,TRBD1,TRBJ2-5,TRBV4-1
ASSLRLAGAYEQY,TRBD2,TRBJ2-7,TRBV27
ASSLKDTTMNTEAF,NA,TRBJ1-1,TRBV5-1
ASSQVGSGEETQY,NA,TRBJ2-5,TRBV3-1/TRBV3-2
ASSRQGSKETQY,TRBD1,TRBJ2-5,TRBV28
ATSDRTGYGYT,TRBD1,TRBJ1-2,TRBV24-1
ASSLGGAGKETQY,NA,TRBJ2-5,TRBV7-2
ATPTGANVLT,NA,TRBJ2-6,TRBV15
ASSSRGQGARGANVLT,TRBD1,TRBJ2-6,TRBV7-9
ASSWKGLDNQPQH,NA,TRBJ1-5,TRBV7-2
ASSLTGREDTQY,NA,TRBJ2-3,TRBV5-1
ASSVGTVGGNEQF,NA,TRBJ2-1,TRBV9
ASSQDTGSNEKLF,NA,TRBJ1-4,TRBV4-1
ASSPGAGTGANVLT,NA,TRBJ2-6,TRBV18
ASSRWDTAYEQY,NA,TRBJ2-7,TRBV4-1
ASSMGGSVYNEQF,TRBD2,TRBJ2-1,TRBV19
ASSLIGQGHVDEQF,NA,TRBJ2-1,TRBV7-9
ASSLGMLAGGGEQY,TRBD2,TRBJ2-7,TRBV5-4
ASSRTSGTSYNEQF,TRBD2,TRBJ2-1,TRBV7-9
ASSHGGDGYT,NA,TRBJ1-2,TRBV3-1/TRBV3-2
ASRSRQGRGPQH,TRBD1,TRBJ1-5,TRBV27
ASSQDGNRYNEQF,NA,TRBJ2-1,TRBV4-3
ASSYGGAGGTDTQY,TRBD2,TRBJ2-3,TRBV6-2/TRBV6-3
ASSLSGGTYNSPLH,NA,TRBJ1-6,TRBV5-4
ASSLSLAGPLEQY,TRBD2,TRBJ2-7,TRBV27